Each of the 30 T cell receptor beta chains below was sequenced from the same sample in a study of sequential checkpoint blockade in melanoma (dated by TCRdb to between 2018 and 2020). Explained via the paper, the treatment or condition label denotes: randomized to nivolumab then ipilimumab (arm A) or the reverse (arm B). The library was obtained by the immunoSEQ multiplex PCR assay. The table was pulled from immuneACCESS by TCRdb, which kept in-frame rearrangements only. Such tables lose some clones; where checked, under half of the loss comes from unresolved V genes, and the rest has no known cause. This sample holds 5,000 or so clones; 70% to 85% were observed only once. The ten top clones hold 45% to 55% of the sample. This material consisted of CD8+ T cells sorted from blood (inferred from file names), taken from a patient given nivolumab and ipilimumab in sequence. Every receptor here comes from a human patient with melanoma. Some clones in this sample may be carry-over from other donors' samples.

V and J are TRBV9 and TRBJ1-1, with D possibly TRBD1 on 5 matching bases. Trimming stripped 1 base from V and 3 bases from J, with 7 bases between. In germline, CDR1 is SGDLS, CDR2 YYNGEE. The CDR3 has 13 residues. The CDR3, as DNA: TGTGCCAGCAGCGTAACAGGTTACACTGAAGCTTTCTTT. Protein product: CASSVTGYTEAFF.

CDR3 region: CASSQAWIGRTEAFF. DNA for the CDR3: TGCGCCAGCAGCCAAGCCTGGATAGGGAGGACTGAAGCTTTCTTT. The V gene is TRBV4-3, the J gene TRBJ1-1; no definite D call. The CDR3 loop spans 15 amino acids. V was shortened by 1 base and J by 5 bases, with 14 bases between the two germline ends. Germline lookup yields CDR1 LGHNA and CDR2 YSLEER.

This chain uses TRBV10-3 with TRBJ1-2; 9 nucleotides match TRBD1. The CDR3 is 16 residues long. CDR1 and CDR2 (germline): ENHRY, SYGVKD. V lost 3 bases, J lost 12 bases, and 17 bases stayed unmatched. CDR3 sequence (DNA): TGTGCCATCAGTGACCCGGGACAGGGCCTCGGCCGCTTCCACACCTTC. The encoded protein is CAISDPGQGLGRFHTF.

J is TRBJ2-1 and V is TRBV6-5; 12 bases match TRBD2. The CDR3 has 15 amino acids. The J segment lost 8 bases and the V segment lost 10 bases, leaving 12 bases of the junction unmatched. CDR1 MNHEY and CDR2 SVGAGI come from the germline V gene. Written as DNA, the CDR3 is TGTGCCACTTCCCACAGGGCTAGCGGGGGGGATGAGCAGTTCTTC. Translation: CATSHRASGGDEQFF.

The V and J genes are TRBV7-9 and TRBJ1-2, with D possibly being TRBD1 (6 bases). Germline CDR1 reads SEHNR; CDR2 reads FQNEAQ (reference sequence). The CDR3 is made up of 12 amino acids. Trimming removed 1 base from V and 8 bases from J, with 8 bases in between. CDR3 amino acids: CASSLGGRGYTF. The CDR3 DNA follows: TGTGCCAGCAGCTTAGGGGGGCGAGGCTACACCTTC. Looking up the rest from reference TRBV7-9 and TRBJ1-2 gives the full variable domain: DTGVSQNPRHKITKRGQNVTFRCDPISEHNRLYWYRQTLGQGPEFLTYFQNEAQLEKSRLLSDRFSAERPKGSFSTLEIQRTEQGDSAMYLCASSLGGRGYTFGSGTRLTVV.

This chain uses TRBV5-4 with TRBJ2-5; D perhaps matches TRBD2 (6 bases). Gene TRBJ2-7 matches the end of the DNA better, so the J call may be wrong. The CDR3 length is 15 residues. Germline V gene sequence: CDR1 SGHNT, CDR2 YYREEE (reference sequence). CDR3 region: CASRRGGVRPYEQYF. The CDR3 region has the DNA TGTGCCAGCAGGAGGGGCGGGGTCAGGCCCTACGAGCAGTACTTC.

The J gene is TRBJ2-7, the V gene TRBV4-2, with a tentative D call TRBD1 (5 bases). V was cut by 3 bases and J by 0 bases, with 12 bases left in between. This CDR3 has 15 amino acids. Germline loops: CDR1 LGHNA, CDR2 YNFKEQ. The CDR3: CASSQELGDSYEQYF. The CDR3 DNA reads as TGTGCCAGCAGCCAGGAGCTAGGGGACTCCTACGAGCAGTACTTC.

The DNA for the CDR3 is TGTGCCAGCAGCGTCGGACAGGGAGTGAGAACCGGGGAGCTGTTTTTT. Protein: CASSVGQGVRTGELFF. This chain uses TRBV9 with TRBJ2-2; 8 positions agree with TRBD1. Germline values: CDR1 SGDLS, CDR2 YYNGEE. V lost 2 bases, J lost 5 bases, and 8 bases stayed unmatched. This CDR3 spans 16 amino acids.

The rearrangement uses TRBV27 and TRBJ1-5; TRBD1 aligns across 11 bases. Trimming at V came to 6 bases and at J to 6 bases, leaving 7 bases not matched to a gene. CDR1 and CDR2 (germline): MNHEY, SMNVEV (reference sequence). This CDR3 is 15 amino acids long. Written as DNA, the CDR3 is TGTGCCAGCAGCTCCGGGACAGGGGGAAGTCAGCCCCAGCATTTT. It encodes CASSSGTGGSQPQHF.

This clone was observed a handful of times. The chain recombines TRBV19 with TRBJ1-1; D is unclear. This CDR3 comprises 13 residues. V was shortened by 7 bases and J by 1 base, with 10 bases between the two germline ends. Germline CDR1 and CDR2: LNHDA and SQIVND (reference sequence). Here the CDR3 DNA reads TGTGCCAGTACCCCGACACCGAACACTGAAGCTTTCTTT. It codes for CASTPTPNTEAFF.

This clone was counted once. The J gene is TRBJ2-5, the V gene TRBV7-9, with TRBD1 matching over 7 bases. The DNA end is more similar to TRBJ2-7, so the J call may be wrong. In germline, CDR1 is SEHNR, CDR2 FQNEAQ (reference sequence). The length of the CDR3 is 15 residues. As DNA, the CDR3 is TGTGCCAGCAGCTTAGACCAAGGGACAGTCCACGAGCAGTACTTC. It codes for CASSLDQGTVHEQYF.

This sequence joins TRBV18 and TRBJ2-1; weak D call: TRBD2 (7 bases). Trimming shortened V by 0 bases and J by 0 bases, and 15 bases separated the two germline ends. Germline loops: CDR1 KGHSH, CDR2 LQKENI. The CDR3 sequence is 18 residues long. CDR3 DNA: TGTGCCAGCTCACCACCCGGCAGGGGAGGGTTCTCCTACAATGAGCAGTTCTTC. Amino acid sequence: CASSPPGRGGFSYNEQFF.

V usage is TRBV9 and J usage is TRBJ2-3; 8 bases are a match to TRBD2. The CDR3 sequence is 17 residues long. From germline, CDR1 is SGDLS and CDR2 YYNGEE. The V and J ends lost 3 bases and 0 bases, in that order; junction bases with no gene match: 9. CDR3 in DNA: TGTGCCAGCAGCGCTCTAGACCGGGGGGGTAGCACAGATACGCAGTATTTT. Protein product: CASSALDRGGSTDTQYF.

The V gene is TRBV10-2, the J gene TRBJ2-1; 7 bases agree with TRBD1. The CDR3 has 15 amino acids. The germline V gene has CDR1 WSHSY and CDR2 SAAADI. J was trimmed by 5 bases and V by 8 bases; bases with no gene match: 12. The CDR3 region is CASGLSGTENNEQFF. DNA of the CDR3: TGCGCCAGCGGACTTTCCGGGACAGAGAACAATGAGCAGTTCTTC.

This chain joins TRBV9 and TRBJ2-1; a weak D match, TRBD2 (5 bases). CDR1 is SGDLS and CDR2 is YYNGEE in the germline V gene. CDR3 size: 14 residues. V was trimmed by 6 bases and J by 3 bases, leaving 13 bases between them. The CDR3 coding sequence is TGTGCCAGCACCCCTACGGGAAGCTACAATGAGCAGTTCTTC. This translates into CASTPTGSYNEQFF.

The CDR3 protein is CSVVPGQFQETQYF. DNA for the CDR3: TGCAGCGTTGTCCCCGGACAGTTTCAAGAGACCCAGTACTTC. The genes are TRBV29-1 and TRBJ2-5, with D possibly being TRBD1 (6 bases). V was cut by 4 bases and J by 2 bases, with 14 bases left in between. Germline-derived CDR1 and CDR2 are SQVTM and ANQGSEA. This CDR3 has 14 amino acids.

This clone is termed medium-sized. This chain's CDR3 is CASRATGSATNEKLFF. The DNA for the CDR3 is TGTGCCAGCAGAGCGACAGGGTCCGCAACTAATGAAAAACTGTTTTTT. The V and J genes are TRBV27 and TRBJ1-4; 7 nucleotides align to TRBD1. Germline values: CDR1 MNHEY, CDR2 SMNVEV (reference sequence). The V gene end was trimmed by 6 bases and the J gene end by 0 bases; junction bases not matched to a gene: 7. The CDR3 contains 16 residues.

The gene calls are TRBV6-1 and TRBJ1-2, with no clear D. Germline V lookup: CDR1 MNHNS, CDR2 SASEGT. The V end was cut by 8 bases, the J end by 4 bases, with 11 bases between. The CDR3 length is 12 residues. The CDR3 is CASGVGFYGYTF. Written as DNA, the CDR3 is TGTGCCAGCGGTGTCGGTTTCTATGGCTACACCTTC.

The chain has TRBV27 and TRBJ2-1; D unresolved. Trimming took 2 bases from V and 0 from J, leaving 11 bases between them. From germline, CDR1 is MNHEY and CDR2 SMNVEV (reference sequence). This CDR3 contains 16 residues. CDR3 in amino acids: CASSLQAYSSYNEQFF. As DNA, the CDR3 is TGTGCCAGCAGTTTACAAGCATATAGCTCCTACAATGAGCAGTTCTTC.

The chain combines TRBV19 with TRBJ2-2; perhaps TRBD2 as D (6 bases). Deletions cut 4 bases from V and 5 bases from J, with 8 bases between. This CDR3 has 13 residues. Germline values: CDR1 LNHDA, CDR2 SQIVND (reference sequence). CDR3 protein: CASSSRGTGELFF. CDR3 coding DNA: TGTGCCAGTAGTAGTCGGGGGACCGGGGAGCTGTTTTTT.

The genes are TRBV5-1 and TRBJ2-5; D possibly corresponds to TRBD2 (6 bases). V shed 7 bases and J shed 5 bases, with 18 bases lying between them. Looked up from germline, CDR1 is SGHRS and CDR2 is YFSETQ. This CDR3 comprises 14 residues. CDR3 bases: TGCGCCAGCCCCGGAGGGCGAGCACCGGAGACCCAGTACTTC. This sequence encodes CASPGGRAPETQYF.

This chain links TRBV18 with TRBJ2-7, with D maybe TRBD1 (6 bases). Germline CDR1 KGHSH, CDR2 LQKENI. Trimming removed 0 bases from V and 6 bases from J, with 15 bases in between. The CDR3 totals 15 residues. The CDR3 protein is CASSPPPQGRAEQYF. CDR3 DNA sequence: TGTGCCAGCTCACCACCCCCACAGGGACGGGCCGAGCAGTACTTC.

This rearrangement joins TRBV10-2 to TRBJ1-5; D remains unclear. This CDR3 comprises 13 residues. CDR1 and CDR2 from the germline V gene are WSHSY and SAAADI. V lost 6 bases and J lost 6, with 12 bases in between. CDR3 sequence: CASSPRSLQPQHF. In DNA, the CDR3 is TGCGCCAGCAGCCCGCGGTCCCTTCAGCCCCAGCATTTT.

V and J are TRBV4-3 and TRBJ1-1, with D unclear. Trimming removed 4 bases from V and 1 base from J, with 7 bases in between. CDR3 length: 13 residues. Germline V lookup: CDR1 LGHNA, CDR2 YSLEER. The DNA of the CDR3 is TGCGCCAGCAGCCCGTTCCGGAACACTGAAGCTTTCTTT. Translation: CASSPFRNTEAFF.

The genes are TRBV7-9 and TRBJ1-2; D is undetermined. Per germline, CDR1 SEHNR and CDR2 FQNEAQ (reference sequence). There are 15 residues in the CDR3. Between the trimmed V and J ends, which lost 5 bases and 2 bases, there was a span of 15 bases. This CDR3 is CASSPPDSRNYGYTF. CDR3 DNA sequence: TGTGCCAGCAGCCCCCCAGATTCCAGAAACTATGGCTACACCTTC.

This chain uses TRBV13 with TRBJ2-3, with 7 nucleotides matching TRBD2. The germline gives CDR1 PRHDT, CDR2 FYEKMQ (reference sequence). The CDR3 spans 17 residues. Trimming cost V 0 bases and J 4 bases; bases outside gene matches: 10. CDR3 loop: CASSLGLPGGSPDTQYF. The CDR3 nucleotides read TGTGCCAGCAGCTTAGGCCTCCCGGGGGGTAGTCCAGATACGCAGTATTTT.

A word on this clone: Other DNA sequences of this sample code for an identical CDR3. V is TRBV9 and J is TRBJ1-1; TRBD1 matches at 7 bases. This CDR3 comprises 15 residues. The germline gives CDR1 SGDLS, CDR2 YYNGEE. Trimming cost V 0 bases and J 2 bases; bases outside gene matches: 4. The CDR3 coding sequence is TGTGCCAGCAGCGTAGGGACAGGTAGCAACACTGAAGCTTTCTTT. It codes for CASSVGTGSNTEAFF.

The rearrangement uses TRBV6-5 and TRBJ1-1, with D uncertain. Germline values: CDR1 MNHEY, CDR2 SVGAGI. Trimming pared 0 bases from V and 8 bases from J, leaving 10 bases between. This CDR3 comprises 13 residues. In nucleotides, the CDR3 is TGTGCCAGCAGTTACTCGAGTTTAAACGAAGCTTTCTTT. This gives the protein CASSYSSLNEAFF.

In DNA form, the CDR3 reads TGTGCCAGCAGTTACTCCGGCGGAGGTGTTGAAGCTTTCTTT. Amino acid sequence: CASSYSGGGVEAFF. The V and J genes are TRBV6-5 and TRBJ1-1; no clear D. Germline V gives CDR1 MNHEY, CDR2 SVGAGI. This CDR3 is 14 amino acids long. Trimming cost V 0 bases and J 7 bases, with 12 bases left between them.

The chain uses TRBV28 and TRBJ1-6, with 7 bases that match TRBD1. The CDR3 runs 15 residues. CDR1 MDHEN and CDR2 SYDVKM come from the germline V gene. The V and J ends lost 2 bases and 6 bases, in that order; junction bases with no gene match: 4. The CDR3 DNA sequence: TGTGCCAGCAGTTTACCTACAGGGGTTAATTCACCCCTCCACTTT. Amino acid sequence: CASSLPTGVNSPLHF.